These T cell receptor beta chains were read from a single sample in a study of blood T cell repertoires in COVID-19. Using immunoSEQ multiplex PCR, the repertoire was profiled, and TCRdb retains in-frame clones only, with some absent. The sample includes around 210,000 clones, 85% of them seen just once. Sequencing was carried out using peripheral blood. The receptors come from a man in his fifties with COVID-19, enrolled during active disease. The CDR3 runs from the conserved cysteine through the conserved F or W. D genes are given only for firm matches. Clone size is not always given. Where it is, it says once, few, many or a class for expanded clones.

j_call	clone_size	d_call	v_call	cdr3_nt	cdr3_aa
TRBJ2-5	NA	TRBD2	TRBV5-1	TGCGCCAGCAGCTCGGGAGGGGTGGGAGAGACCCAGTACTTC	CASSSGGVGETQYF
TRBJ2-3	NA	NA	TRBV2	TGTGCCAGCAGTGAACAGGGGCGGGTCGCAGATACGCAGTATTTT	CASSEQGRVADTQYF
TRBJ2-7	NA	NA	TRBV9	TGTGCCAGCAGCCCCCGTGAGGGCAACTCCTACGAGCAGTACTTC	CASSPREGNSYEQYF
TRBJ2-2	few	NA	TRBV28	TGTGCCAGCAGTTTCAGGGTGATAGGGGAGCTGTTTTTT	CASSFRVIGELFF
TRBJ2-4	NA	TRBD1	TRBV10-1	TGCGCCAGCAGTGAGGGACAGGGACCTAAAAACATTCAGTACTTC	CASSEGQGPKNIQYF
TRBJ2-3	once	NA	TRBV12-3/TRBV12-4	TGTGCCAGCAGTTACGGTTACACAGATACGCAGTATTTT	CASSYGYTDTQYF
TRBJ2-5	NA	NA	TRBV5-1	TGCGCCAGCAGCTTCCTTTCCCAAGAGACCCAGTACTTC	CASSFLSQETQYF
TRBJ1-4	NA	NA	TRBV9	TGTGCCAGCAGCTCGGACAGTACTAATGAAAAACTGTTTTTT	CASSSDSTNEKLFF
TRBJ2-3	NA	TRBD1	TRBV19	TGTGCCAGTAGTATGGGACAGGCTAGCACAGATACGCAGTATTTT	CASSMGQASTDTQYF
TRBJ1-1	NA	TRBD1	TRBV4-1	TGCGCCAGCAGCCAAGATGGGCAGGGGGCGCCTGAAGCTTTCTTT	CASSQDGQGAPEAFF
TRBJ1-1	NA	TRBD1	TRBV3-1/TRBV3-2	TGTGCCAGCAGCCAAGTGGGACAGGGGTGGCCTGAAGCTTTCTTT	CASSQVGQGWPEAFF
TRBJ1-3	NA	TRBD1	TRBV5-1	TGCGCCAGCAGCGAACCGGGACAGGGGTCTGGAAACACCATATATTTT	CASSEPGQGSGNTIYF
TRBJ1-5	NA	NA	TRBV13	TGTGCCAGCAGCATAAGTTCCATGGCGGTCCAGCCCCAGCATTTT	CASSISSMAVQPQHF
TRBJ2-3	NA	NA	TRBV18	TGTGCCAGCTCACTGGCGGGATTAGTTGAAGATACGCAGTATTTT	CASSLAGLVEDTQYF
TRBJ2-3	NA	TRBD1	TRBV30	TGTGCCTGGAGTCTCACAGGGGGTTTGACAGATACGCAGTATTTT	CAWSLTGGLTDTQYF
TRBJ1-2	once	TRBD1	TRBV19	TGTGCCAGTAGTAGCCGACAGGGGTTGGGCTACACCTTC	CASSSRQGLGYTF
TRBJ2-5	NA	TRBD1	TRBV7-3	TGTGCCAGCAGCTCGGCAATATTTTCAGGGGGCGAGTTGGAGACCCAGTACTTC	CASSSAIFSGGELETQYF
TRBJ1-2	once	NA	TRBV7-2	TGTGCCAGCAGCCCCGCCCAGGGCCGCGGCTACACCTTC	CASSPAQGRGYTF
TRBJ2-1	once	NA	TRBV10-3	TGTGCCATCAGTGAGTCCGGCTCCTACAATGAGCAGTTCTTC	CAISESGSYNEQFF
TRBJ2-5	NA	TRBD2	TRBV19	TGTGCCAGTAGTATAGAAAAGCGGGGGGGCCGCGAGACCCAGTACTTC	CASSIEKRGGRETQYF